These 15 T cell receptor beta chains were sequenced from one sample in a study of spatial heterogeneity in lung cancer. Study observations and caveats: Counts that tracked tumor mutation counts were those of expanded intratumoral alpha and beta TCRs.

Their specific antigens are unknown. Time point reported: sample taken at primary tumor resection. From the 5' RACE reads, TCRdb called clonotypes with MiXCR, one entry per CDR3 protein. The repertoire includes 17,000 or so distinct CDR3 sequences, under 8% of them detected once, and 6.8% sits in the top ten. This specimen was lung tumor tissue, taken at surgery. These receptors were obtained from a male donor with early-stage non-small cell lung cancer.

This clonotype was found many times. Since it is a stray read in a library aimed at alpha chains, this beta chain has a size that is not meaningful. CDR3 in amino acids: CASSPTRGSSYNEQFF. The CDR3 DNA reads TGTGCCAGCAGCCCTACCCGGGGCAGCTCCTACAATGAGCAGTTCTTC. The J gene is TRBJ2-1, the V gene TRBV7-2; D could derive from TRBD1 or TRBD2 (5 bases each). Germline V CDR1 and CDR2: SGHTA, FQGNSA. The CDR3 runs 16 residues. V was pared by 5 bases and J by 0 bases, with 14 bases between.

This clonotype was observed many times. Little can be read into the size of this beta chain, an off-target read in a library designed for alpha chains. The V call is TRBV5-1, the J call TRBJ2-2; D remains unclear. The germline V gene encodes CDR1 SGHRS and CDR2 YFSETQ. The V end was cut by 2 bases, the J end by 6 bases, with 8 bases between. This CDR3 is built from 13 residues. In DNA, the CDR3 is TGCGCCAGCAGCTTCGTAGTCGCCGGGGAGCTGTTTTTT. As protein: CASSFVVAGELFF.

This clonotype was recorded many times. A library made for alpha chains picked up this beta chain off target, so its size means little. The rearrangement joins TRBV10-3 to TRBJ2-5, with D maybe TRBD2 (6 bases). The germline V gene encodes CDR1 ENHRY and CDR2 SYGVKD. V was clipped by 0 bases and J by 5 bases, with 25 bases between them. This CDR3 comprises 19 residues. CDR3 bases: TGTGCCATCAGTGAGTCGAAGCCACCCTTTAGCGGAGGCAGGGAGACCCAGTACTTC. Encoded protein: CAISESKPPFSGGRETQYF.

This clonotype was seen many times. This beta chain appears as a stray read in a library generated for alpha chains; its size is not informative. This chain links TRBV7-2 with TRBJ2-7; 9 bases map to TRBD2. Germline V gene sequence: CDR1 SGHTA, CDR2 FQGNSA. After removal of 5 bases from V and 7 bases from J, the junction contained 15 bases not matched to a gene. This CDR3 comprises 16 residues. CDR3 amino acids: CASSRGGASGAGEQYF. The CDR3 region has the DNA TGTGCCAGCAGCCGCGGAGGGGCTAGCGGGGCAGGGGAGCAGTACTTC.

The sample holds many counts of this clonotype. Since the library was made to target alpha chains, this beta chain is a stray read and its abundance is not meaningful. J is TRBJ2-6 and V is TRBV20-1; D not resolved. Trimming removed 6 bases from V and 0 bases from J, with 9 bases in between. The CDR3 has 14 residues. The germline CDR1 and CDR2 sequences are DFQATT and SNEGSKA (reference sequence). CDR3 sequence (DNA): TGCAGTGCCAGTCGCGGCTCTGGGGCCAACGTCCTGACTTTC. Protein: CSASRGSGANVLTF.

This clonotype was counted ten times or more. Being off target in a library aimed at alpha chains, this beta chain has a size of little meaning. The rearrangement joins TRBV7-9 to TRBJ2-7, with 7 bases fitting TRBD1. CDR3 length: 16 residues. With V trimmed by 5 bases and J by 3 bases, 13 bases remained unmatched. CDR1 is SEHNR, CDR2 FQNEAQ, per germline (reference sequence). CDR3 coding DNA: TGTGCCAGCAGCCCCCTTTGGGGGACAGCCAGCTACGAGCAGTACTTC. It encodes CASSPLWGTASYEQYF.

This clonotype came up many times. This beta chain is an off-target read within a library intended for alpha chains, so its frequency means little. The chain joins TRBV7-9 to TRBJ1-5; D is perhaps TRBD1 (5 bases). Deletions cut 5 bases from V and 5 bases from J, with 13 bases between. There are 14 residues in the CDR3. Germline V gene lookup returns CDR1 SEHNR and CDR2 FQNEAQ (reference sequence). CDR3 region: CASSPGDGYQPQHF. The CDR3 region has the DNA TGTGCCAGCAGCCCCGGGGACGGTTATCAGCCCCAGCATTTT.

This clonotype was counted at least ten times. This beta chain is an off-target read within a library intended for alpha chains, so its frequency means little. The gene calls are TRBV5-1 and TRBJ2-6; 8 bases are a match to TRBD1. CDR1 and CDR2 (germline): SGHRS, YFSETQ. This CDR3 comprises 14 residues. V was clipped by 6 bases and J by 4 bases; unmatched bases: 3. The CDR3 nucleotides read TGCGCCAGCACCCAGGGGGCGGGGGCCAACGTCCTGACTTTC. Translating it yields CASTQGAGANVLTF.

This clonotype was seen repeatedly, ten times or more. This beta chain is a stray sequence in a library constructed for alpha chains; its clone size is not meaningful. The rearrangement uses TRBV9 and TRBJ1-1; no definite D call. Germline V gene sequence: CDR1 SGDLS, CDR2 YYNGEE. Trimming removed 4 bases at V and 0 bases at J, with 7 bases between. The CDR3 contains 13 residues. The CDR3 coding sequence is TGTGCCAGCAGCTATCAGTTGAACACTGAAGCTTTCTTT. As protein: CASSYQLNTEAFF.

This clonotype was counted ten times or more. For a library built for alpha chains, this beta chain is a stray read; little rests on its size. CDR3 DNA: TGTGCCAGCTCACAACTAGACAATGAGCAGTTCTTC. Encoded protein: CASSQLDNEQFF. The genes are TRBV18 and TRBJ2-1, with D possibly being TRBD2 (5 bases). The CDR3 consists of 12 residues. V lost 4 bases to trimming and J lost 5 bases, with 6 bases between them. CDR1 and CDR2 (germline): KGHSH, LQKENI. Looking up the rest from reference TRBV18 and TRBJ2-1 gives the full variable domain: NAGVMQNPRHLVRRRGQEARLRCSPMKGHSHVYWYRQLPEEGLKFMVYLQKENIIDESGMPKERFSAEFPKEGPSILRIQQVVRGDSAAYFCASSQLDNEQFFGPGTRLTVL.

The table lists this clonotype with many counts. This beta chain was picked up by a library intended for alpha chains and is off target, so its count carries little meaning. This chain uses TRBV7-3 with TRBJ2-2; 7 bases fit TRBD1. Germline V gene lookup returns CDR1 SGHTA and CDR2 FQGTGA. After removal of 4 bases from V and 4 bases from J, the junction contained 3 bases not matched to a gene. The CDR3 covers 14 residues. The chain's CDR3 is CASSSTGSTGELFF. The CDR3 DNA follows: TGTGCCAGCAGCTCGACAGGGAGCACCGGGGAGCTGTTTTTT. Looking up the rest from reference TRBV7-3 and TRBJ2-2 gives the full variable domain: GAGVSQTPSNKVTEKGKYVELRCDPISGHTALYWYRQSLGQGPEFLIYFQGTGAADDSGLPNDRFFAVRPEGSVSTLKIQRTERGDSAVYLCASSSTGSTGELFFGEGSRLTVL.

This clonotype was detected many times. This beta chain lies outside the target of a library built for alpha chains; its clone size means little. This chain connects TRBV5-4 to TRBJ2-5; the match to TRBD1 covers 9 bases. V was clipped by 4 bases and J by 4 bases; unmatched bases: 8. CDR3 length: 15 amino acids. Germline-derived CDR1 and CDR2 are SGHNT and YYREEE (reference sequence). As DNA, the CDR3 is TGTGCCAGCAGCCAGAACAGGGGGCGCGGAGAGACCCAGTACTTC. It yields the protein CASSQNRGRGETQYF.

In the case of this clonotype: This beta chain represents an off-target read in a library built for alpha chains; its size is of limited meaning. V and J are TRBV2 and TRBJ1-1; 9 positions agree with TRBD1. Germline V gene data show CDR1 as SNHLY and CDR2 as FYNNEI. CDR3 length equals 15 residues. The V gene end was trimmed by 7 bases and the J gene end by 0 bases; junction bases not matched to a gene: 6. CDR3 residues: CASTTQGALNTEAFF. Written as DNA, the CDR3 is TGTGCCAGCACCACACAGGGGGCCTTGAACACTGAAGCTTTCTTT.

Ten or more counts support this clonotype. This beta chain is a stray sequence in a library constructed for alpha chains; its clone size is not meaningful. V is TRBV29-1 and J is TRBJ2-7; D gene unclear. Germline V gene sequence: CDR1 SQVTM, CDR2 ANQGSEA. CDR3 size: 13 residues. The V and J ends lost 5 bases and 2 bases respectively, with 13 bases between them. The CDR3 sequence: CSVLTQKTYEQYF. The DNA of the CDR3 is TGCAGCGTTCTGACGCAGAAAACCTACGAGCAGTACTTC.

This clonotype was seen repeatedly, ten times or more. A library prepared for alpha chains yielded this beta chain as an off-target read; its size is of little meaning. The chain combines TRBV7-8 with TRBJ1-2, with TRBD1 matching over 9 bases. V lost 2 bases and J lost 4; bases outside the gene matches: 5. This CDR3 has 15 residues. Germline CDR1 reads SGHVS; CDR2 reads FQNEAQ. CDR3 residues: CASSLSGQGIYGYTF. DNA for the CDR3: TGTGCCAGCAGCTTATCAGGACAGGGGATCTATGGCTACACCTTC.